A single T cell receptor (beta chain) is shown here with its context. Antigen unknown. This sample's time point: baseline, week 1 (first vaccination visit). Treatment here: pre-vaccination baseline after standard-of-care therapy. The data are from a study of a mutant IDH1 vaccine in newly diagnosed glioma. At the level of the study: It was radiotherapy, temozolomide, or both that patients received previously, with most receiving both.

Method: immunoSEQ multiplex PCR; TCRdb's copy keeps in-frame clones and lacks some. The table records some 61,000 clones, around 86% of them present only once. CDR1 and CDR2 (germline): LGHNA, YNFKEQ. Trimming took 3 bases from V and 4 from J, leaving 15 bases between them. This CDR3 is built from 15 residues. Study-wide results and limits: Patients showed vaccine-induced immune responses at a rate of under 95%.

This material consisted of PBMCs, taken from a glioma patient treated with radiotherapy, temozolomide or both. The clonotype comes from a young man with glioma. This chain uses TRBV4-2 with TRBJ1-2; D is possibly TRBD1 (6 bases). CDR3 nucleotide sequence: TGTGCCAGCAGCCACCCCGCCAGGGACACCTATGGCTACACCTTC. It is translated as CASSHPARDTYGYTF.